Reported below is one T cell receptor (beta chain). Its antigen is unknown. The method was immunoSEQ multiplex PCR; TCRdb's version includes in-frame clones alone and lacks a portion of them. The sample shows around 170,000 clones, more than 75% of them seen only once. The germline gives CDR1 SGHRS, CDR2 YFSETQ. The CDR3 is made up of 18 amino acids. The V segment lost 2 bases and the J segment 0 bases; nucleotides outside the gene matches: 10. This record belongs to a study of cytomegalovirus exposure and HLA in healthy donors. Overall study results and limits: A list of 164 TCR beta chains associated with cytomegalovirus was given.

The chain combines TRBV5-1 with TRBJ1-4, with 7 bases lining up with TRBD1. The source is a man aged 18 to 30 in good health and CMV-seronegative. Input material: PBMCs. CDR3 in amino acids: CASSLYRGRFSTNEKLFF. CDR3 in DNA: TGCGCCAGCAGCTTATACAGGGGCCGGTTCTCAACTAATGAAAAACTGTTTTTT.